The present entry profiles one T cell receptor (beta chain) with its context. TCRdb keeps only in-frame clones here, not all; method: immunoSEQ multiplex PCR. The sample holds a few million clones; just over 90% are singletons and the top ten take less than 2%. The record originates from a study of shared clonotypes between healthy human individuals. J lost 4 bases, V lost 2 bases, and 3 bases had no gene match. In germline, CDR1 is LGHNA, CDR2 YSLEER. The CDR3 is 15 residues long. It was CD45RO-negative cells, positively selected for CCR7, that made up naive CD8 cells, with terminally differentiated effector memory CD45RA+ cells excluded.

Material for sequencing was naive CD8+ T cells from PBMCs. This chain uses TRBV4-3 with TRBJ1-5, with TRBD1 matching over 9 bases. The TCR originated in a man in his late teens or twenties in good health. Some clones in this sample may be carry-over from other donors' samples. The CDR3 protein is CASSQYRGPNQPQHF. The DNA of the CDR3 is TGCGCCAGCAGCCAATACAGGGGGCCAAATCAGCCCCAGCATTTT.